The sequence of this T cell receptor (beta chain) was determined in a study of immune evolution from preneoplasia to lung adenocarcinoma. About the study: HLA loss of heterozygosity: 5.5% to 8.5% AIS, about 15% MIA, 30% to 35% ADC, none AAH.

Study-wide points: Top clone frequencies peaked in normal lung, apparently declining through invasive adenocarcinoma.

The assay was immunoSEQ multiplex PCR, and TCRdb's table has in-frame clones only and misses some. The table lists roughly 11,000 clones, around 76% of them singletons. Histologic diagnosis was independently verified by two lung pathologists. Trimming left V 5 bases short and J 5 bases short, with 12 bases between. Germline V gene sequence: CDR1 SGHTA, CDR2 FQGTGA. This CDR3 region has 13 residues. A single count supports this clone. Antigen: not known. Sample: FFPE minimally invasive lung adenocarcinoma tissue. The V and J genes are TRBV7-3 and TRBJ1-1; no reliable D call. The clonotype originates from a person aged 60-79 years with lung adenocarcinoma. The CDR3 nucleotides read TGTGCCAGCAGCCCCCAAATAGGAACTGAAGCTTTCTTT. Protein: CASSPQIGTEAFF.